A single sample is the source of the 21 T cell receptor beta chains below, sequenced in a study of response to subunit inactivated influenza vaccine. TCRdb re-called the RT-PCR reads through MiXCR, storing one row per CDR3 protein. There are over 800,000 distinct CDR3 sequences in the sample; 21% occur only once, and 10% to 13% lies in the top ten. The source was PBMCs from blood, collected more than 4 days after vaccination. These receptor sequences come from a middle-aged man who received an inactivated influenza vaccine.

This chain links TRBV15 with TRBJ1-5; D may be TRBD1 (5 bases). The CDR3 totals 18 residues. In germline, CDR1 is LNHNV, CDR2 YYDKDF (reference sequence). V gave up 2 bases and J gave up 3 bases, with 20 bases separating them. The CDR3 sequence is CATSRSRGDGTTNQPQHF. The CDR3 coding sequence is TGTGCCACCAGCAGAAGCCGGGGAGATGGGACCACCAATCAGCCCCAGCATTTT.

This clonotype showed up just a few times. V gene TRBV7-2 combines with J gene TRBJ2-7, with 10 bases lining up with TRBD2. The CDR3 length is 15 residues. J gave up 3 bases and V 5 bases, and 7 bases lay outside the gene matches. Germline-derived CDR1 and CDR2 are SGHTA and FQGNSA. Written as DNA, the CDR3 is TGTGCCAGCAGCCTGACCGGGACTAGCGTCTACGAGCAGTACTTC. It is translated as CASSLTGTSVYEQYF.

This chain connects TRBV19 to TRBJ2-7; a possible D gene is TRBD2 (6 bases). V was cut by 5 bases and J by 2 bases, with 19 bases left in between. This CDR3 region has 16 residues. CDR1 LNHDA and CDR2 SQIVND come from the germline V gene (reference sequence). CDR3 coding DNA: TGTGCCAGTAGTCCTTCAGGGACTCTGACCCCCTACGAGCAGTACTTC. It encodes CASSPSGTLTPYEQYF.

Comments on this clonotype: At one end the junction does not follow the germline gene, possibly because of a read error. V is TRBV2 and J is TRBJ1-3; 8 bases are a match to TRBD1. Germline assignment: CDR1 SNHLY and CDR2 FYNNEI. The length of the CDR3 is 16 residues. CDR3 nucleotides: TGTGCCAGCAGCGAAGGACAGGGAAACTCTGGAAACACCATATATTTT. Translation: CASSEGQGNSGNTIYF.

The CDR3 loop reads CASSPSWATEAFF. The CDR3 DNA reads TGTGCCAGCAGCCCGAGTTGGGCCACTGAAGCTTTCTTT. The chain links TRBV5-8 to TRBJ1-1, with D hard to call. Germline V CDR1 and CDR2: SGHTS, YDEGEE. The CDR3 covers 13 residues. Trimming cost V 4 bases and J 4 bases, with 11 bases left between them.

The chain employs TRBV6-1 and TRBJ2-3; 12 nucleotides align to TRBD2. This CDR3 spans 17 amino acids. CDR1 MNHNS and CDR2 SASEGT come from the germline V gene. Trimming removed 6 bases from V and 6 bases from J; junction bases left unmatched: 13. The CDR3 loop reads CASRVGTSGWGPDTQYF. DNA of the CDR3: TGTGCCAGCAGGGTCGGGACTAGCGGGTGGGGGCCGGATACGCAGTATTTT.

This chain joins TRBV6-2 or TRBV6-3 and TRBJ2-7, with 7 bases aligning to TRBD1. From germline, CDR1 is MNHEY and CDR2 SVGEGT. Unmatched junction bases numbered 6, after V lost 6 bases and J lost 4 bases. The CDR3 has 13 residues. The CDR3 reads CASRGTERYEQYF. As DNA, the CDR3 is TGTGCCAGCAGGGGGACAGAGCGGTACGAGCAGTACTTC.

The chain employs TRBV7-9 and TRBJ1-4; D may be TRBD1 (6 bases). The germline V gene has CDR1 SEHNR and CDR2 FQNEAQ (reference sequence). The CDR3 covers 16 residues. V lost 5 bases and J 7 bases, leaving 20 bases between the germline ends. In DNA, the CDR3 is TGTGCCAGCAGCCCTCGTACAGGGAGCGAAATTGAAAAACTGTTTTTT. Translation: CASSPRTGSEIEKLFF.

This clonotype was found many times. The chain joins TRBV20-1 to TRBJ2-7, with TRBD1 identical over 10 bases. The CDR3 spans 16 residues. Trimming took 2 bases from V and 4 from J; bases not matched to a gene: 11. Germline CDR1 and CDR2: DFQATT and SNEGSKA (reference sequence). For the CDR3, the DNA is TGCAGTGCTAGACGGGACAGGGGAACCTTGGGTTACGAGCAGTACTTC. It specifies CSARRDRGTLGYEQYF.

This clonotype was picked up a small number of times. This chain links TRBV5-1 with TRBJ1-1; D is ambiguous. Germline assignment: CDR1 SGHRS and CDR2 YFSETQ. The germline V and J ends were trimmed by 0 bases and 0 bases, with 12 bases remaining between them. The CDR3 runs to 16 residues. The CDR3 here is CASSLGVIPVNTEAFF. As DNA, the CDR3 is TGCGCCAGCAGCTTGGGGGTGATACCCGTGAACACTGAAGCTTTCTTT. The full variable domain, rest sourced from reference TRBV5-1 and TRBJ1-1, is KAGVTQTPRYLIKTRGQQVTLSCSPISGHRSVSWYQQTPGQGLQFLFEYFSETQRNKGNFPGRFSGRQFSNSRSEMNVSTLELGDSALYLCASSLGVIPVNTEAFFGQGTRLTVV.

This clonotype has only one observation. The rearrangement joins TRBV7-2 to TRBJ2-2; D is unresolved. CDR1 SGHTA and CDR2 FQGNSA come from the germline V gene. Trimming left V 1 base short and J 3 bases short, with 9 bases between. CDR3 length: 15 amino acids. The CDR3 loop reads CASSLGPIYTGELFF. In nucleotides, the CDR3 is TGTGCCAGCAGCTTAGGGCCCATATACACCGGGGAGCTGTTTTTT.

This chain uses TRBV6-2 or TRBV6-3 with TRBJ2-1; 10 bases are a match to TRBD2. Germline loops: CDR1 MNHEY, CDR2 SVGEGT. The CDR3 has 20 residues. After removal of 4 bases from V and 7 bases from J, the junction contained 22 bases not matched to a gene. CDR3: CASSSPGWASGGIRRNEQFF. In DNA, the CDR3 is TGTGCCAGCAGTTCCCCGGGGTGGGCTAGCGGGGGCATAAGGAGAAATGAGCAGTTCTTC.

In its sample, this clonotype was seen many times. This chain joins TRBV20-1 and TRBJ2-1; 8 bases are a match to TRBD1. J lost 9 bases, V lost 4 bases, and 5 bases had no gene match. The CDR3 spans 12 residues. Germline values: CDR1 DFQATT, CDR2 SNEGSKA (reference sequence). CDR3 DNA sequence: TGCAGTGCTACCCGACAGGGGCTTGAGCAGTTCTTC. Encoded protein: CSATRQGLEQFF.

The chain has TRBV12-3 or TRBV12-4 and TRBJ2-1; 9 bases match TRBD1. Trimming cost V 7 bases and J 0 bases; bases outside gene matches: 4. The CDR3 sequence is 15 residues long. The CDR3 is CASTPTGGSYNEQFF. As DNA, the CDR3 is TGTGCCAGCACCCCGACAGGGGGCTCCTACAATGAGCAGTTCTTC.

This clonotype was seen a few times. The V call is TRBV7-9, the J call TRBJ1-2; D is perhaps TRBD1 (6 bases). CDR3 size: 15 residues. CDR1 and CDR2 (germline): SEHNR, FQNEAQ (reference sequence). V lost 2 bases to trimming and J lost 4 bases, with 14 bases between them. This chain's CDR3 is CASSLRDTLGYGYTF. The CDR3 bases are TGTGCCAGCAGCTTAAGGGACACCCTTGGCTATGGCTACACCTTC.

This clonotype was found many times. The V gene is TRBV7-2, the J gene TRBJ2-6; D ambiguous. V dropped 5 bases and J dropped 0 bases, with 5 bases sitting between them. The CDR3 consists of 14 residues. The germline V gene encodes CDR1 SGHTA and CDR2 FQGNSA. The CDR3 region has the DNA TGTGCCAGCAGCCTCAACTCTGGGGCCAACGTCCTGACTTTC. Amino acids: CASSLNSGANVLTF.

The gene calls are TRBV28 and TRBJ2-7; 8 nucleotides agree with TRBD2. The V gene's germline CDR1 is MDHEN and CDR2 SYDVKM. The CDR3 has 14 amino acids. Germline trimming cut 8 bases from V and 3 bases from J; bases unmatched to any gene: 9. The CDR3 sequence: CASRTRGGFYEQYF. The CDR3 DNA reads as TGTGCCAGCCGTACCCGGGGGGGCTTCTACGAGCAGTACTTC.

This clonotype was detected only a few times. The rearrangement uses TRBV20-1 and TRBJ2-5; 14 bases map to TRBD2. The germline V gene has CDR1 DFQATT and CDR2 SNEGSKA (reference sequence). V shed 3 bases and J 5 bases; nucleotides not matched to a gene: 8. The CDR3 consists of 16 residues. The CDR3 coding sequence is TGCAGTGCTAGCACCGGGACTAGCGGGAGCTGGGAGACCCAGTACTTC. Translating it yields CSASTGTSGSWETQYF.

The sample holds a few counts of this clonotype. The rearrangement uses TRBV12-3 or TRBV12-4 and TRBJ2-5; 8 nucleotides line up with TRBD1. The CDR3 runs 14 residues. Trimming cost V 3 bases and J 6 bases; bases outside gene matches: 6. This CDR3 is CASSFARGRKTQYF. The CDR3 DNA sequence: TGTGCCAGCAGTTTCGCCAGGGGGCGAAAGACCCAGTACTTC.

V gene TRBV2 combines with J gene TRBJ1-1, with D possibly TRBD1 on 6 matching bases. Per germline, CDR1 SNHLY and CDR2 FYNNEI. The CDR3 loop spans 14 amino acids. Trimming stripped 5 bases from V and 6 bases from J, with 16 bases between. The CDR3 sequence: CASSPRGGLSEAFF. In DNA form, the CDR3 reads TGTGCCAGCAGTCCCCGAGGGGGATTGTCTGAAGCTTTCTTT.

This clonotype turned up a few times. This sequence joins TRBV20-1 and TRBJ1-1, with 7 bases aligning to TRBD1. From germline, CDR1 is DFQATT and CDR2 SNEGSKA (reference sequence). This CDR3 is built from 17 residues. CDR3 in amino acids: CRGLGQNLALGNTEAFF. CDR3 DNA: TGCAGAGGATTGGGACAGAACCTGGCCTTAGGGAACACTGAAGCTTTCTTT.